Listed here is a single T cell receptor beta chain. Its target is unknown. V trimming: 4 bases; J trimming: 2 bases; junction bases outside the gene matches: 5. Germline V gene data show CDR1 as SGHRS and CDR2 as YFSETQ. This CDR3 contains 15 residues. Patients got ipilimumab 1 mg/kg beginning 14 to 28 days post-transplant. Patients got 3 mg/kg IV nivolumab weeks 1, 4, 7, 10, then biweekly through week 26. The data are from a study of ipilimumab plus nivolumab after autologous stem cell transplantation. Background on the study: The DLBCL group included primary refractory and relapsed cases. General observations from the study: Authors suggest TCR repertoire, Treg phenotype and gut microbiota support further study.

The table came from immunoSEQ multiplex PCR; TCRdb's copy has only in-frame clones and leaves some out. The sample contains under 30,000 clones, about 86% of which appear only once. The clonotype was recovered from a male donor with diffuse large B-cell lymphoma. Source: PBMCs, taken in a trial of ipilimumab plus nivolumab as post-transplant consolidation. This rearrangement joins TRBV5-1 to TRBJ2-3; TRBD2 matches at 9 bases. CDR3 protein: CASSGGTSFTDTQYF. CDR3 DNA: TGCGCCAGCAGCGGCGGGACTAGCTTCACAGATACGCAGTATTTT.